A selection of T cell receptor beta chains follows, all from one sample in a study of cytomegalovirus exposure and HLA in healthy donors. Using immunoSEQ multiplex PCR, the repertoire was profiled, and TCRdb retains in-frame clones only, with some absent. The sample holds under 200,000 clones, 75% to 90% seen once. Sequencing was done on a sample of PBMCs. These receptor sequences come from a human donor in good health. CDR3s include the opening cysteine and the closing phenylalanine or tryptophan. A D gene is named only where the DNA matches it firmly. Clone size is stated in some rows and not others, as once, few, many or a class when expanded.

TRBV4-1	TRBJ2-5	-	-	CASSQYLWETQYF	TGCGCCAGCAGCCAATACTTATGGGAGACCCAGTACTTC
TRBV25-1	TRBJ1-1	TRBD1	medium-sized	CASSEGTGPTQEAFF	TGTGCCAGCAGTGAGGGGACAGGGCCCACGCAAGAAGCTTTCTTT
TRBV5-1	TRBJ2-7	-	-	CASSPRGAGDEQYF	TGCGCCAGCAGCCCCAGGGGGGCCGGAGACGAGCAGTACTTC
TRBV6-4	TRBJ1-1	-	-	CASSDSVGRGAFF	TGTGCCAGCAGTGACTCGGTGGGCAGGGGAGCTTTCTTT
TRBV6-5	TRBJ1-1	-	-	CASSYREGRLKTEAFF	TGTGCCAGCAGCTACAGGGAGGGGAGGTTAAAGACTGAAGCTTTCTTT
TRBV27	TRBJ1-1	TRBD1	few	CASRPDRGRGNTEAFF	TGTGCCAGCAGACCCGACAGGGGGCGAGGGAACACTGAAGCTTTCTTT
TRBV12-5	TRBJ2-7	TRBD1	-	CASSTGDGFVVEQYF	TGTGCTAGTTCGACAGGGGACGGATTCGTCGTCGAGCAGTACTTC
TRBV4-2	TRBJ2-5	-	-	CASSQASRKETQYF	TGTGCCAGCAGCCAAGCGAGCAGGAAAGAGACCCAGTACTTC
TRBV5-4	TRBJ2-7	TRBD2	-	CASSSVAGGLSYEQYF	TGTGCCAGCAGTTCTGTAGCGGGGGGACTCTCCTACGAGCAGTACTTC
TRBV7-2	TRBJ2-7	-	-	CASTPGQNYEQYF	TGTGCCAGCACCCCTGGACAGAACTACGAGCAGTACTTC
TRBV14	TRBJ2-7	-	-	CASSQVAGRKNEQYF	TGTGCCAGCAGCCAAGTAGCCGGAAGGAAGAACGAGCAGTACTTC
TRBV7-2	TRBJ1-5	TRBD1	-	CASSSGQGNQPQHF	TGTGCCAGCAGCTCTGGACAGGGGAATCAGCCCCAGCATTTT
TRBV7-9	TRBJ1-5	TRBD1	few	CSSRDRDQPQHF	TGTTCCAGCCGGGACAGGGACCAGCCCCAGCATTTT
TRBV7-9	TRBJ2-5	-	-	CASSLGGGSETQYF	TGTGCCAGCAGCTTAGGCGGGGGCTCAGAGACCCAGTACTTC
TRBV15	TRBJ1-6	TRBD1	-	CATSRENRGFGVSPLHF	TGTGCCACCAGCAGAGAAAACAGGGGTTTCGGGGTCTCACCCCTCCACTTT
TRBV11-2	TRBJ2-3	TRBD2	few	CASSELAGRTKGTDTQYF	TGTGCCAGCAGCGAACTAGCGGGGAGAACCAAGGGCACAGATACGCAGTATTTT
TRBV6-1	TRBJ2-2	TRBD2	-	CASSATGLAGYTGELFF	TGTGCCAGCAGTGCAACGGGACTAGCAGGCTACACCGGGGAGCTGTTTTTT
TRBV7-8	TRBJ1-4	TRBD1	-	CASSKRQGATNEKLFF	TGTGCCAGCAGCAAAAGACAGGGGGCAACTAATGAAAAACTGTTTTTT
TRBV7-6	TRBJ2-7	-	once	CASSLEPQGSYEQYF	TGTGCCAGCAGCTTAGAACCCCAGGGCTCCTACGAGCAGTACTTC
TRBV21-1	TRBJ2-4	-	-	CASSHFRDLINIQYF	TGTGCCAGCAGCCATTTTCGGGATTTGATAAACATTCAGTACTTC